This T cell receptor (beta chain) was recovered during a study of cytomegalovirus exposure and HLA in healthy donors. CDR3 length: 15 amino acids. Trimming took 1 base from V and 3 from J; bases not matched to a gene: 4. CDR1 and CDR2 (germline): SGHNT, YYREEE (reference sequence). In the PCR, 60 Vbeta and 13 Jbeta primers were used. Sequenced by immunoSEQ multiplex PCR; TCRdb stores in-frame clones only, minus some. The sample includes roughly 74,000 clones. The sample was PBMCs. The genes are TRBV5-4 and TRBJ2-1, with 7 positions matching TRBD2. The receptor comes from a female donor in good health and CMV-seropositive. The CDR3 nucleotides read TGTGCCAGCAGCTTGAAACGGGAGGACTACAATGAGCAGTTCTTC. Its protein is CASSLKREDYNEQFF.